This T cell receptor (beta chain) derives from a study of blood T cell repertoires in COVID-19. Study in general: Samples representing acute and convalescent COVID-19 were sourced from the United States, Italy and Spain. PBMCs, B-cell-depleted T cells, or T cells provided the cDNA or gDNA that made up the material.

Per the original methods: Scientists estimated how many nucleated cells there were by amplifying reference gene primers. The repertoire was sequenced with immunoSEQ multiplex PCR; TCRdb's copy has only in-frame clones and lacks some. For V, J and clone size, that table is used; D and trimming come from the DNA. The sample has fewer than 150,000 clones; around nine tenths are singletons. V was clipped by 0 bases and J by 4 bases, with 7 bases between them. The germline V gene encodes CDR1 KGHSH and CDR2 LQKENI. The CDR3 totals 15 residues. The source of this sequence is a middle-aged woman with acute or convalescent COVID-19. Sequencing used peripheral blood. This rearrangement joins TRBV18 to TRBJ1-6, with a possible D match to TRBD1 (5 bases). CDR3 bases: TGTGCCAGCTCACCACCGGGGGGATATAATTCACCCCTCCACTTT. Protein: CASSPPGGYNSPLHF.